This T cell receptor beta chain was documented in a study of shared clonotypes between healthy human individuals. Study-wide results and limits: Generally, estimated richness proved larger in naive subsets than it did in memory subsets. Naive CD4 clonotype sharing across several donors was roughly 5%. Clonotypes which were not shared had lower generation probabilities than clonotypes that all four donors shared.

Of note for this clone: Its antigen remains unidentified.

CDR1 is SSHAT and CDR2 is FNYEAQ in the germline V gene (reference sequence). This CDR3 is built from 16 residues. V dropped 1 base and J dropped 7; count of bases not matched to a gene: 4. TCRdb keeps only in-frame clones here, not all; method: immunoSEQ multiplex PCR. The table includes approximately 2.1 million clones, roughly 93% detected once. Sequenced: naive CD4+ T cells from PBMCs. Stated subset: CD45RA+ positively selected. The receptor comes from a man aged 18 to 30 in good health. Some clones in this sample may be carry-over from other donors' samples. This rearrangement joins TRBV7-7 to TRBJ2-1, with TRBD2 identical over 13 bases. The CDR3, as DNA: TGTGCCAGCAGCTTAGGGGGGACTAGCGGGGCGAATGAGCAGTTCTTC. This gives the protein CASSLGGTSGANEQFF. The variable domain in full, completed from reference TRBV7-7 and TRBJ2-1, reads GAGVSQSPRYKVTKRGQDVTLRCDPISSHATLYWYQQALGQGPEFLTYFNYEAQPDKSGLPSDRFSAERPEGSISTLTIQRTEQRDSAMYRCASSLGGTSGANEQFFGPGTRLTVL.